The subject of this entry is one T cell receptor beta chain. The sample belongs to a study of blood T cell repertoires in COVID-19. At the level of the study: Researchers got acute and convalescent COVID-19 samples from the United States, Italy and Spain. T cells, B-cell-depleted T cells, or PBMCs provided the cDNA or gDNA that served as material.

How the authors handled the data: Using reference gene primer amplification, nucleated cell counts were estimated. Sequenced by immunoSEQ multiplex PCR; TCRdb stores in-frame clones only, minus some. The DNA gave D and trimming, while V, J and clone size come from that table. Here the sample spans around 19,000 clones, around 79% being singletons. Input material: peripheral blood. The receptor's source is an elderly man with acute or convalescent COVID-19.

CDR3 bases: TGCGCCAGCAGCCAACGACAGGGGGCTGGAAACACCATATATTTT. The encoded protein is CASSQRQGAGNTIYF. V and J are TRBV4-1 and TRBJ1-3; 9 nucleotides agree with TRBD1. Germline V CDR1 and CDR2: MGHRA, YSYEKL. The V segment lost 2 bases and the J segment 2 bases; nucleotides outside the gene matches: 1. CDR3 length equals 15 residues.